These 18 T cell receptor beta chains share one sample of origin, sequenced in a study of cytomegalovirus exposure and HLA in healthy donors. It was with 60 Vbeta and 13 Jbeta primers that the PCR ran. Profiling relied on immunoSEQ multiplex PCR, and the TCRdb table lists in-frame clones only, not all of them. The sample shows about 160,000 clones, over 70% of them seen only once. Material: PBMCs. The source of these receptors is a woman in her 50s in good health and CMV-seropositive.

The CDR3 sequence: CASSLDRFNEKLFF. CDR3 in DNA: TGTGCCAGCAGCTTAGACAGGTTTAATGAAAAACTGTTTTTT. The rearrangement uses TRBV5-5 and TRBJ1-4, with D maybe TRBD1 (6 bases). V dropped 2 bases and J dropped 4 bases, with 9 bases sitting between them. This CDR3 has 14 residues. Per germline, CDR1 SGHKS and CDR2 YYEKEE (reference sequence).

The gene calls are TRBV6-4 and TRBJ1-1; D not resolved. The CDR3 is 13 amino acids. Germline values: CDR1 MRHNA, CDR2 SNTAGT. V lost 6 bases and J lost 0, with 8 bases in between. The CDR3, as DNA: TGTGCCAGCAGACAGAGCATGAACACTGAAGCTTTCTTT. Its protein is CASRQSMNTEAFF.

The V call is TRBV5-5, the J call TRBJ1-2, with 7 bases identical to TRBD1. The CDR3 runs 14 residues. V lost 4 bases and J lost 3; bases outside the gene matches: 6. The V gene's germline CDR1 is SGHKS and CDR2 YYEKEE (reference sequence). The CDR3 DNA sequence: TGTGCCAGCAGCCCCCAGGGGGGCGACTATGGCTACACCTTC. Translating gives CASSPQGGDYGYTF. Variable domain in full (rest from reference TRBV5-5 and TRBJ1-2): DAGVTQSPTHLIKTRGQQVTLRCSPISGHKSVSWYQQVLGQGPQFIFQYYEKEERGRGNFPDRFSARQFPNYSSELNVNALLLGDSALYLCASSPQGGDYGYTFGSGTRLTVV.

The CDR3 loop reads CASSFTANTEAFF. DNA for the CDR3: TGTGCCAGCAGCTTTACAGCGAACACTGAAGCTTTCTTT. The rearrangement links TRBV7-3 to TRBJ1-1, with unresolved D. From germline, CDR1 is SGHTA and CDR2 FQGTGA. The CDR3 consists of 13 residues. Trimming took 3 bases from V and 1 from J, leaving 6 bases between them.

This clone was recorded a few times. This chain links TRBV27 with TRBJ1-1, with D possibly TRBD1 on 5 matching bases. The V gene lost 2 bases and the J gene lost 4 bases, with 20 bases spanning the gap. The length of the CDR3 is 17 residues. Germline loops: CDR1 MNHEY, CDR2 SMNVEV (reference sequence). The CDR3 loop is CASSLRGPIAYGTEAFF. The CDR3, as DNA: TGTGCCAGCAGTTTAAGGGGCCCAATCGCCTACGGCACTGAAGCTTTCTTT.

This rearrangement joins TRBV15 to TRBJ1-2; D possibly corresponds to TRBD1 (5 bases). This CDR3 region has 15 residues. The germline V gene encodes CDR1 LNHNV and CDR2 YYDKDF (reference sequence). V lost 0 bases to trimming and J lost 2 bases, with 10 bases between them. The CDR3 sequence is CATSRDRGGNYGYTF. DNA for the CDR3: TGTGCCACCAGCAGAGATAGGGGCGGCAACTATGGCTACACCTTC.

This clone is a singleton in its sample. The V call is TRBV7-9, the J call TRBJ2-5, with TRBD1 identical over 9 bases. CDR3 size: 15 residues. CDR1 and CDR2 from the germline V gene are SEHNR and FQNEAQ (reference sequence). V dropped 5 bases and J dropped 5; count of bases not matched to a gene: 9. CDR3 coding DNA: TGTGCCAGCAGCCCCGGACAGGGGAAGATGGAGACCCAGTACTTC. Protein sequence: CASSPGQGKMETQYF.

This clone showed up just once. The chain links TRBV6-5 to TRBJ2-1; 9 nucleotides align to TRBD2. Germline V lookup: CDR1 MNHEY, CDR2 SVGAGI. The V segment lost 2 bases and the J segment 0 bases; nucleotides outside the gene matches: 2. The CDR3 extends over 16 amino acids. CDR3 coding DNA: TGTGCCAGCAGTTACGGTAGCGGGGGCTCCTACAATGAGCAGTTCTTC. This encodes CASSYGSGGSYNEQFF.

The V gene is TRBV2, the J gene TRBJ2-3; 7 bases agree with TRBD2. The germline V gene encodes CDR1 SNHLY and CDR2 FYNNEI. The J segment lost 2 bases and the V segment lost 7 bases, leaving 6 bases of the junction unmatched. The CDR3 totals 14 residues. The CDR3 DNA follows: TGTGCCAGCACGGCAGCGGGGATCACAGATACGCAGTATTTT. Protein product: CASTAAGITDTQYF.

The table lists this clone with a few counts. CDR3 coding DNA: TGTGCCAGCAGCCTCCGATACAGGGTCGAAAAACTGTTTTTT. Translating it yields CASSLRYRVEKLFF. The chain has TRBV27 and TRBJ1-4, with D tentatively TRBD1 (6 bases). V lost 6 bases to trimming and J lost 8 bases, with 16 bases between them. The CDR3 has 14 amino acids. In germline, CDR1 is MNHEY, CDR2 SMNVEV (reference sequence).

V gene TRBV19 combines with J gene TRBJ1-5; the D is unclear. Germline V lookup: CDR1 LNHDA, CDR2 SQIVND (reference sequence). The CDR3 covers 17 residues. V was trimmed by 3 bases and J by 2 bases, leaving 17 bases between them. CDR3 sequence reads: CASSIPTFPSGNQPQHF. Written as DNA, the CDR3 is TGTGCCAGTAGTATCCCGACATTCCCCTCGGGCAATCAGCCCCAGCATTTT.

CDR3 sequence reads: CASSLTGEEGYTF. The CDR3 nucleotides are TGTGCCAGCAGCTTGACGGGAGAAGAAGGCTACACCTTC. This chain uses TRBV5-6 with TRBJ1-2; D unclear. The V and J ends lost 1 base and 8 bases respectively, with 12 bases between them. The CDR3 runs to 13 residues. Germline loops: CDR1 SGHDT, CDR2 YYEEEE.

This rearrangement joins TRBV7-2 to TRBJ1-6, with D possibly TRBD1 on 6 matching bases. Looked up from germline, CDR1 is SGHTA and CDR2 is FQGNSA. V was cut by 5 bases and J by 10 bases, with 9 bases left in between. The CDR3 length is 12 residues. CDR3 in amino acids: CASSQGKSPLHF. For the CDR3, the DNA is TGTGCCAGCAGCCAGGGGAAATCACCCCTCCACTTT.

The chain employs TRBV7-5 and TRBJ1-3; TRBD1, the D gene given by the table, was not confirmed from the DNA. TRBV7-5 corresponds to a pseudogene. The CDR3 runs 14 residues. This CDR3 is CVRSLETSGNTIYF. The CDR3 coding sequence is TGTGTCAGAAGCTTAGAGACATCTGGAAACACCATATATTTT.

This chain joins TRBV5-1 and TRBJ1-1, with D possibly matching TRBD1 (6 bases). Trimming took off 4 bases at V and 1 base at J, with 11 bases between the two ends. Germline lookup yields CDR1 SGHRS and CDR2 YFSETQ. This CDR3 comprises 14 residues. CDR3 amino acids: CASSELQGNTEAFF. CDR3 DNA sequence: TGCGCCAGCAGCGAACTACAGGGGAACACTGAAGCTTTCTTT.

The rearrangement links TRBV11-2 to TRBJ1-2; D is possibly TRBD1 (6 bases). Germline V gene sequence: CDR1 SGHAT, CDR2 FQNNGV. CDR3 length: 16 residues. Trimming removed 5 bases at V and 1 base at J, with 17 bases between. The CDR3 spells CASSTIQDRDNYGYTF. As DNA, the CDR3 is TGTGCCAGCAGCACAATCCAGGACAGAGATAACTATGGCTACACCTTC.

The chain is built from TRBV25-1 and TRBJ1-4, with a weak D call TRBD1 (5 bases). CDR3 length: 15 residues. V gave up 3 bases and J gave up 4 bases, with 12 bases separating them. The germline V gene encodes CDR1 MGHDK and CDR2 SYGVNS. CDR3 amino acids: CASSDQGLGNEKLFF. CDR3 DNA sequence: TGTGCCAGCAGTGATCAGGGATTGGGTAATGAAAAACTGTTTTTT.

The rearrangement links TRBV29-1 to TRBJ1-2, with TRBD1 matching 8 bases. The trim removed 7 bases at V and 3 bases at J, leaving 10 bases unmatched. This CDR3 region has 14 residues. Germline CDR1 reads SQVTM; CDR2 reads ANQGSEA. CDR3 in amino acids: CSESQRTGYYGYTF. The CDR3 DNA is TGCAGCGAGTCCCAAAGGACAGGGTACTATGGCTACACCTTC.